These 2 T cell receptor beta chains were all obtained from the same sample, sequenced in a study of T cell responses to AZD1222 COVID-19 vaccine. Repertoires were generated with immunoSEQ multiplex PCR, while TCRdb's copy carries only in-frame clones and drops some. Of 150,000 or so clones listed, about 87% are singletons. The source was peripheral blood, collected 28 days after the second dose of the MenACWY control vaccine. These receptors were obtained from an adult who received the MenACWY meningococcal vaccine as a control.

V usage is TRBV19 and J usage is TRBJ1-2, with no clear D. V was clipped by 3 bases and J by 4 bases, with 15 bases between them. This CDR3 spans 15 amino acids. Germline V gives CDR1 LNHDA, CDR2 SQIVND (reference sequence). CDR3 residues: CASSIPRAAVYGYTF. Written as DNA, the CDR3 is TGTGCCAGTAGTATTCCTCGGGCGGCTGTCTATGGCTACACCTTC.

The V gene is TRBV10-1, the J gene TRBJ2-7; either TRBD1 or TRBD2 may fit D (5 bases each). CDR1 WNHNN and CDR2 SYGVQD come from the germline V gene (reference sequence). V was pared by 8 bases and J by 0 bases, with 14 bases between. The CDR3 consists of 14 residues. CDR3 amino acids: CASSGTESSYEQYF. CDR3 DNA: TGCGCCAGCTCCGGGACGGAGAGCTCCTACGAGCAGTACTTC.